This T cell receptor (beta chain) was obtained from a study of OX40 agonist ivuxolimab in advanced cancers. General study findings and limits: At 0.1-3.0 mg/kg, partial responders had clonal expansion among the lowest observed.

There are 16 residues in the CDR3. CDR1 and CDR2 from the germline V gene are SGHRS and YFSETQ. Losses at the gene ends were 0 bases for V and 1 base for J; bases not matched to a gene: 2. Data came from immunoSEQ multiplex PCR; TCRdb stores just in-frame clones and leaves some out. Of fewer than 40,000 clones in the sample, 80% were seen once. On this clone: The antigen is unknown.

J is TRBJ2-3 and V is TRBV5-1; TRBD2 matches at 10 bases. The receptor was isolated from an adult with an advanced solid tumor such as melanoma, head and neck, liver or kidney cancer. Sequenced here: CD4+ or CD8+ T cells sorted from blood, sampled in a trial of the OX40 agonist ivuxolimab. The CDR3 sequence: CASSLVLAGRTDTQYF. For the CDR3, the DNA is TGCGCCAGCAGCTTGGTACTAGCGGGGCGCACAGATACGCAGTATTTT.